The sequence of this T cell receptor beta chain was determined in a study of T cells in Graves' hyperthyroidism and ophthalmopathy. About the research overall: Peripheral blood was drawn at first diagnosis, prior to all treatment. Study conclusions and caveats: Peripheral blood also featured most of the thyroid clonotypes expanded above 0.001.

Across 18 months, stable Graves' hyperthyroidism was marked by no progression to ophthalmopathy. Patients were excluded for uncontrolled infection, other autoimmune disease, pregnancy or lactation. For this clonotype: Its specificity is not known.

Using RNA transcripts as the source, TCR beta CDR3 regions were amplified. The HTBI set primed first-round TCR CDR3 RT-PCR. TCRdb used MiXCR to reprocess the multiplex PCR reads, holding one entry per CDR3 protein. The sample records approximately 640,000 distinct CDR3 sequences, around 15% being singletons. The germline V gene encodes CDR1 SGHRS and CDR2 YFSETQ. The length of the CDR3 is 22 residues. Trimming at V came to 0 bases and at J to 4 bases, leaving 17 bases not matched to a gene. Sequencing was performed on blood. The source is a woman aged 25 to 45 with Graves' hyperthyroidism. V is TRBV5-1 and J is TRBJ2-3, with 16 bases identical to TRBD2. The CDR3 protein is CASSLAGLWGLAGGPSADTQYF. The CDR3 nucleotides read TGCGCCAGCAGCTTGGCCGGTTTATGGGGACTAGCGGGAGGGCCGTCCGCAGATACGCAGTATTTT. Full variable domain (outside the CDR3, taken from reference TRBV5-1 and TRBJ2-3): KAGVTQTPRYLIKTRGQQVTLSCSPISGHRSVSWYQQTPGQGLQFLFEYFSETQRNKGNFPGRFSGRQFSNSRSEMNVSTLELGDSALYLCASSLAGLWGLAGGPSADTQYFGPGTRLTVL.